This record covers a single T cell receptor (beta chain). Antigen unknown. The PCR made use of 60 Vbeta and 13 Jbeta primers. Profiling relied on immunoSEQ multiplex PCR, and the TCRdb table lists in-frame clones only, not all of them. The repertoire table contains approximately 79,000 clones. This sample stems from a study of cytomegalovirus exposure and HLA in healthy donors. Study at large: An early data release held tens of millions of unique TCRs from HLA-typed donors.

The V end lost 10 bases, the J end lost 5 bases, and 24 bases lay between the germline ends. This CDR3 has 17 residues. The V gene's germline CDR1 is WNHNN and CDR2 SYGVQD (reference sequence). Whole-study results and caveats: Earlier analysis found most TCR beta V segments productive about 90% or about 30% of the time. For most TCR sequences rarity was the rule, although some public TCRs occurred in many donors. The availability of immune exposure information extended only to CMV serostatus.

The sequence derives from a man between 40 and 49 years old in good health and CMV-seronegative. Specimen: PBMCs. This chain joins TRBV10-1 and TRBJ1-6; D is perhaps TRBD1 (5 bases). CDR3 DNA: TGCGCCACCTCCCCCGGCATAGGGGTTCGAAATAATTCACCCCTCCACTTT. Amino acid sequence: CATSPGIGVRNNSPLHF.